Reported below is one T cell receptor (beta chain). Its antigen is currently unknown. These data belong to a study of cytotoxic CD8 clonotypes in ibrutinib-treated CLL. Study background: Among the patients, ten to eleven presented as relapsed/refractory and 15 as treatment-naive; 17 to 18 showed unmutated IGHV.

General study points: Baseline clonality was higher than in age-matched healthy donors and moved in step with circulating CD8+ T-cell counts. Before falling back toward baseline at progression, clonality had risen at the time of ibrutinib response.

TCRdb's copy holds only in-frame clones and misses some; the assay was immunoSEQ multiplex PCR. Of approximately 48,000 clones listed, around 53% are singletons. The CDR3 spans 14 residues. Trimming cost V 9 bases and J 5 bases; bases outside gene matches: 8. Per the germline V gene, CDR1 is MDHEN and CDR2 is SYDVKM. The receptor's source is a human donor with chronic lymphocytic leukemia. This chain joins TRBV28 and TRBJ2-1; 9 nucleotides match TRBD2. Here the sequenced sample was PBMCs, taken after 12 months of ibrutinib treatment. The CDR3 region has the DNA TGTGCCAGTCAGACTAGCGGATTCCACAATGAGCAGTTCTTC. This encodes CASQTSGFHNEQFF.